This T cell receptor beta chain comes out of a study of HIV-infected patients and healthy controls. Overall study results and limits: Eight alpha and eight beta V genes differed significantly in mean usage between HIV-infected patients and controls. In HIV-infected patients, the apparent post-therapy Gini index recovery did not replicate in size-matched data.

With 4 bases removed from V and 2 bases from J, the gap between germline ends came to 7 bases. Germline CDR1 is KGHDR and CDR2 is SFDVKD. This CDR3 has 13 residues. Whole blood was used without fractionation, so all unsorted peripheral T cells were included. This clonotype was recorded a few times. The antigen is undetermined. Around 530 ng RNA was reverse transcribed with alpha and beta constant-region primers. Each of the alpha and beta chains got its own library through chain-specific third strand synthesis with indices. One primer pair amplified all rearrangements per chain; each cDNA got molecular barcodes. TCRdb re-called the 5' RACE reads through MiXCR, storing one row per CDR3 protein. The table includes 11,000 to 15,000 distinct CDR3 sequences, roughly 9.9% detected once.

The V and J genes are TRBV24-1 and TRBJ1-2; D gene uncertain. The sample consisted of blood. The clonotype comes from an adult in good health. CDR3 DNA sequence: TGTGCCACCAGTGACCCCGTCAACTATGGCTACACCTTC. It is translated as CATSDPVNYGYTF.